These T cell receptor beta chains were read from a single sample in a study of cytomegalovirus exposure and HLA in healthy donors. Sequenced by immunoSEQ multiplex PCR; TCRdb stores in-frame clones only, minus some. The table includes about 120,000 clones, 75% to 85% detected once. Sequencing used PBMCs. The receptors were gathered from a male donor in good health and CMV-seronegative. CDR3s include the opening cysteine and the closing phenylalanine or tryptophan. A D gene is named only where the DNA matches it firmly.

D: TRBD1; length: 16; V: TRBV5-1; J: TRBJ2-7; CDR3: CASSKEPGQGMDEQYF; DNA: TGCGCCAGCAGCAAAGAACCGGGACAGGGTATGGACGAGCAGTACTTC
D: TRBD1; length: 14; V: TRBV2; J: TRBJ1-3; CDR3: CASSGGTVGNTIYF; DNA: TGTGCCAGCAGTGGGGGGACAGTTGGAAACACCATATATTTT
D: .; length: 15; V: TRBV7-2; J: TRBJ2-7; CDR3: CASSLRPGSSYEQYF; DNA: TGTGCCAGCAGCTTACGGCCGGGTAGTAGCTACGAGCAGTACTTC
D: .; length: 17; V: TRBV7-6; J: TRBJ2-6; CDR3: CASRAPGTKSGANGLTF; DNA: TGTGCCAGCAGGGCCCCAGGGACAAAATCTGGGGCCAACGGCCTGACTTTC
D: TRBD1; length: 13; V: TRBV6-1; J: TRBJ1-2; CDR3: CASRLQGNYGYTF; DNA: TGTGCCAGCAGATTACAGGGGAACTATGGCTACACCTTC
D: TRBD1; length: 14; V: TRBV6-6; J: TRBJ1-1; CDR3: CASRETGRNTEAFF; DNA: TGTGCCAGCAGGGAGACAGGGAGGAACACTGAAGCTTTCTTT
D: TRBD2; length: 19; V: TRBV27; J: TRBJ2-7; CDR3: CASTLGPGTSGSRGDEQYF; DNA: TGTGCCAGCACCCTTGGGCCCGGGACTAGCGGGAGCAGGGGGGACGAGCAGTACTTC
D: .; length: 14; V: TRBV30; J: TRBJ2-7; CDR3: CAWTAIRVPYEQYF; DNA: TGTGCCTGGACCGCCATCCGGGTTCCCTACGAGCAGTACTTC
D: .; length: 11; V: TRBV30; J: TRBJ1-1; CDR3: CARARGTEAFF; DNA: TGTGCCCGGGCTCGGGGCACTGAAGCTTTCTTT
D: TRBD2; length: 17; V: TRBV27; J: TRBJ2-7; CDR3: CASSSLSWASGSGEQYF; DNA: TGTGCCAGCAGTTCCCTGTCTTGGGCTAGCGGGAGTGGGGAGCAGTACTTC
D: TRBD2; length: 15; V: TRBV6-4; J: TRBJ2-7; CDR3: CASSRTSGSGDEQYF; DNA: TGTGCCAGCAGTCGGACTAGCGGGAGCGGCGACGAGCAGTACTTC
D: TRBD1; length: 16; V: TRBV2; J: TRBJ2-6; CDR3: CASRTTGGAFANVLTF; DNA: TGTGCCAGCAGGACGACAGGGGGCGCGTTCGCCAACGTCCTGACTTTC
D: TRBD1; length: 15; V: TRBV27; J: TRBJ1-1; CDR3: CASSRTGTVNTEAFF; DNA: TGTGCCAGCAGCCGGACCGGGACAGTGAACACTGAAGCTTTCTTT